A selection of T cell receptor beta chains follows, all from one sample in a study of T cells after yellow fever vaccination. TCRdb processed the 5' RACE reads anew with MiXCR; each CDR3 protein has one entry. The table has about 340,000 distinct CDR3 sequences, 12% seen once. This specimen was CD4+ T cells sorted from PBMCs, taken 15 days after the yellow fever booster vaccination. These receptors were collected from a man younger than 35 who received the YFV17D yellow fever vaccine. The CDR3 runs from the conserved cysteine through the conserved F or W. Each record gives: CDR3 protein, CDR3 length, V gene, J gene.

CASSVEGFGDTQYF	14	TRBV9	TRBJ2-3
CASSPGTRSSTQYF	14	TRBV6-2/TRBV6-3	TRBJ2-3
CASSSQRSGANVLTF	15	TRBV5-1	TRBJ2-6
CASSFNAGFSYNEQFF	16	TRBV12-3/TRBV12-4	TRBJ2-1
CAIAQGRITDTQYF	14	TRBV6-2/TRBV6-3	TRBJ2-3
CASSAQDRVVNTEAFF	16	TRBV9	TRBJ1-1
CASSQDGAGPVGTQYF	16	TRBV4-2	TRBJ2-5
CSVAIYRLNNEQFF	14	TRBV29-1	TRBJ2-1
CASSVGSNQPQHF	13	TRBV9	TRBJ1-5
CASVSGTADTEAFF	14	TRBV12-3/TRBV12-4	TRBJ1-1
CASSDSGVQETQYF	14	TRBV18	TRBJ2-5
CASSLAPAGPYEQYF	15	TRBV5-1	TRBJ2-7
CASSFPGQNTEAFF	14	TRBV28	TRBJ1-1
CASSLVEGQPQHF	13	TRBV7-9	TRBJ1-5
CASSQLTARAQYF	13	TRBV3-1	TRBJ2-3
CASRQTGGTEAFF	13	TRBV6-2/TRBV6-3	TRBJ1-1
CASSRARTGGPPGGQFF	17	TRBV19	TRBJ2-1
CASSLGGLAKTQYF	14	TRBV7-2	TRBJ2-5
CASSLGYGELEQFF	14	TRBV5-1	TRBJ2-1
CASSLSAQGASDTQYF	16	TRBV11-2	TRBJ2-3
CASSQGEVAGGRETQYF	17	TRBV4-1	TRBJ2-5
CASNPGGPNEQFF	13	TRBV5-1	TRBJ2-1
CASSLLGAAETQYF	14	TRBV7-2	TRBJ2-5
CASGQGGYEKLFF	13	TRBV28	TRBJ1-4
CASSYFAGASTDTQYF	16	TRBV6-5	TRBJ2-3
CSARDPRGYEQYF	13	TRBV20-1	TRBJ2-7
CASSQGQKNTEAFF	14	TRBV3-1	TRBJ1-1
CASSLKTRRETQYF	14	TRBV7-2	TRBJ2-5
CASSLVRGQFF	11	TRBV7-9	TRBJ2-1
CASSPERTDTQYF	13	TRBV2	TRBJ2-3
CASSQPIRTGERYF	14	TRBV4-1	TRBJ2-7
CASSFSVQNQETQYF	15	TRBV5-1	TRBJ2-5
CSAARAESYGYTF	13	TRBV20-1	TRBJ1-2
CASSLDLQTDTQYF	14	TRBV11-2	TRBJ2-3
CAWSVISNTEAFF	13	TRBV30	TRBJ1-1
CASSQRGGGGYTF	13	TRBV7-2	TRBJ1-2
CASSSQGSVSYEQYF	15	TRBV7-2	TRBJ2-7
CASSRDLDNEQFF	13	TRBV18	TRBJ2-1
CASSLDVGTGANVLTF	16	TRBV7-2	TRBJ2-6
CASSPLGRLAQYF	13	TRBV12-3/TRBV12-4	TRBJ2-3
CASTPRQGAHGYTF	14	TRBV7-2	TRBJ1-2
CASSEQGAGYGYTF	14	TRBV7-9	TRBJ1-2
CASSPRGAIKPQHF	14	TRBV19	TRBJ1-5
CSAQGRKGYQETQYF	15	TRBV29-1	TRBJ2-5